This is a list of T cell receptor beta chains from one sample in a study of siplizumab effects on memory and regulatory T cells. Sequencing used immunoSEQ multiplex PCR; TCRdb keeps in-frame clones, though not all of them. The table shows about 97,000 clones, with more than 85% occurring only once. The sample comprised CD4+ T cells sorted from blood. These receptors were taken from a human donor in good health. Each CDR3 is given with its conserved first and last residue. D genes are given only for firm matches. Size values are once, few and many counts, or a class for expanded clones, and some rows have none.

cdr3_nt cdr3_aa d_call v_call clone_size j_call
TGTGCCTCCCGTGAAGGAGTCGGAAAACAGTCGAACACTGAAGCTTTCTTT CASREGVGKQSNTEAFF - TRBV10-3 - TRBJ1-1
TGCGCCAGCAGCTTGGCCGGGCCTCAAGAGACCCAGTACTTC CASSLAGPQETQYF - TRBV5-1 - TRBJ2-5
TGCAGCGTTGGGAATCGGGATACGCAGTATTTT CSVGNRDTQYF - TRBV29-1 once TRBJ2-3
TGTGCCAGCAGTTCGTCGGGCTCCTACAATGAGCAGTTCTTC CASSSSGSYNEQFF - TRBV2 few TRBJ2-1
TGTGCCAGCAGTTACTCGAACGGGGGGCGAGCGACCCAGTACTTC CASSYSNGGRATQYF - TRBV6-5 - TRBJ2-5
TGTGCCAGCAGTAGGCAAGGGGCAGGAACTACAGATACGCAGTATTTT CASSRQGAGTTDTQYF - TRBV2 - TRBJ2-3
TGTGCCAGCAGTGAAGACAGCTCTGGGGCCAACGTCCTGACTTTC CASSEDSSGANVLTF - TRBV6-1 - TRBJ2-6
TGTGCCAGCAGTGAAGCGAGGTACTACGAGCAGTACTTC CASSEARYYEQYF - TRBV6-1 - TRBJ2-7
TGTGCCAGCTCGTTCGACTCGAACACCGGGGAGCTGTTTTTT CASSFDSNTGELFF - TRBV18 - TRBJ2-2
TGTGCTAGTGGTTTTTCCGCCAGGGGCGGGCGTAGCTCCTACAATGAGCAGTTCTTC CASGFSARGGRSSYNEQFF - TRBV12-5 - TRBJ2-1
TGTGCCAGCAGCTCCAGACTAGCGGGCTCCAATGAGCAGTTCTTC CASSSRLAGSNEQFF TRBD2 TRBV11-2 - TRBJ2-1
TGTGCCAGCAGCTCCGGGACTCCCTCTAATGGTGAGCAGTTCTTC CASSSGTPSNGEQFF - TRBV7-3 - TRBJ2-1
TGCGCCAGCAGCCACCTTGGACAGGGAGGTACTGGTGGCTACACCTTC CASSHLGQGGTGGYTF TRBD1 TRBV4-1 - TRBJ1-2